Below, 17 T cell receptor beta chains from the same sample are listed, as sequenced in a study of regulatory T cells in long-lasting Graves disease. According to the study, TCR beta libraries were built with iRepertoire HTBI primers and CDR3-region Arm-PCR. TCRdb re-analysed the multiplex PCR reads in MiXCR, keeping a single row per CDR3 protein. The repertoire holds 400,000 to 450,000 distinct CDR3 sequences, with 15% as singletons. The time point here: newly diagnosed GD, antithyroid drugs for less than 3 months. PBMCs were the source of the RNA used for TCR sequencing. These same records also appear under a second study, on T cells in Graves' hyperthyroidism and ophthalmopathy.

The input for sequencing was peripheral blood mononuclear cells (PBMCs), taken at new diagnosis, from a patient treated with antithyroid drugs. These receptors all stem from a woman between 25 and 40 years old with Graves disease.

This clonotype was seen many times. This chain connects TRBV5-1 to TRBJ1-4; possibly TRBD1 for D (6 bases). The CDR3 length is 15 residues. Germline V CDR1 and CDR2: SGHRS, YFSETQ. The V and J ends lost 4 bases and 2 bases respectively, with 12 bases between them. CDR3 sequence reads: CASSPRGTTNEKLFF. CDR3 bases: TGCGCCAGCAGCCCGAGGGGGACGACTAATGAAAAACTGTTTTTT.

Notes on this clonotype: Germline is not matched at one junction end, which may reflect a read error. The chain employs TRBV18 and TRBJ1-2, with D perhaps TRBD1 (6 bases). CDR3 length: 11 residues. The germline V gene has CDR1 KGHSH and CDR2 LQKENI. The CDR3: CARGPYYGYTF. DNA of the CDR3: TGCGCCAGGGGACCGTACTATGGCTACACCTTC.

This chain joins TRBV19 and TRBJ2-1, with 9 bases identical to TRBD1. This CDR3 has 15 amino acids. V lost 4 bases and J lost 10; bases outside the gene matches: 11. Germline V gene sequence: CDR1 LNHDA, CDR2 SQIVND (reference sequence). The CDR3 nucleotides are TGTGCCAGTAGTAACGGACAGGGGCTTTGGGGGGAGCAGTTCTTC. Translating gives CASSNGQGLWGEQFF.

This sequence joins TRBV6-1 and TRBJ2-7; 10 nucleotides line up with TRBD1. CDR3 size: 14 residues. Germline lookup yields CDR1 MNHNS and CDR2 SASEGT. The ends lost 6 bases at V and 7 bases at J; junction bases unmatched: 9. The CDR3 loop is CASRPGQGVGEQYF. CDR3 nucleotide sequence: TGTGCCAGCAGGCCCGGACAGGGGGTTGGGGAGCAGTACTTC.

This clonotype was found many times. The rearrangement joins TRBV3-1 to TRBJ1-2; D is undetermined. The CDR3 has 13 amino acids. In germline, CDR1 is LGHDT, CDR2 YNNKEL (reference sequence). The V end lost 4 bases, the J end lost 2 bases, and 8 bases lay between the germline ends. In DNA form, the CDR3 reads TGTGCCAGCAGCCCCACAGAGAACTATGGCTACACCTTC. Translation gives CASSPTENYGYTF.

This clonotype showed up many times. V gene TRBV12-3 or TRBV12-4 combines with J gene TRBJ2-7; D gene unclear. With 0 bases removed from V and 4 bases from J, the gap between germline ends came to 4 bases. The CDR3 runs to 12 residues. CDR3 protein: CASSLADYEQYF. Here the CDR3 DNA reads TGTGCCAGCAGTTTAGCGGATTACGAGCAGTACTTC.

This clonotype was observed at least ten times. This sequence joins TRBV30 and TRBJ2-7; TRBD1 agrees at 11 bases. Germline V gives CDR1 GTSNPN, CDR2 SVGIG (reference sequence). The CDR3 covers 13 residues. Trimming cost V 5 bases and J 4 bases; bases outside gene matches: 4. The CDR3 DNA sequence: TGTGCCTGGGGTGGACAGGGGGCGTACGAGCAGTACTTC. Encoded protein: CAWGGQGAYEQYF.

This clonotype has ten or more counts. The chain combines TRBV7-3 with TRBJ2-1; 13 bases match TRBD2. V lost 1 base and J lost 7; bases outside the gene matches: 16. This CDR3 contains 20 residues. The germline CDR1 and CDR2 sequences are SGHTA and FQGTGA. Here the CDR3 reads CASSLKRPGLAGRKGNEQFF. DNA of the CDR3: TGTGCCAGCAGCTTAAAACGGCCGGGACTAGCGGGAAGAAAAGGGAATGAGCAGTTCTTC.

This chain uses TRBV7-9 with TRBJ1-1, with D possibly matching TRBD1 (6 bases). V lost 6 bases to trimming and J lost 0 bases, with 11 bases between them. This CDR3 region has 14 residues. Germline V gives CDR1 SEHNR, CDR2 FQNEAQ (reference sequence). CDR3 bases: TGTGCCAGCAGTTCGGACAGACTGAACACTGAAGCTTTCTTT. Its protein product is CASSSDRLNTEAFF.

This chain uses TRBV27 with TRBJ2-7, with D unclear. This CDR3 has 15 residues. Trimming took off 4 bases at V and 1 base at J, with 14 bases between the two ends. Per the germline V gene, CDR1 is MNHEY and CDR2 is SMNVEV (reference sequence). As DNA, the CDR3 is TGTGCCAGCAGTTGGAGCTACAGCGATTCCTACGAGCAGTACTTC. Residues: CASSWSYSDSYEQYF.

The J gene is TRBJ2-7, the V gene TRBV12-3 or TRBV12-4; TRBD2 aligns across 8 bases. CDR3 length equals 15 residues. V was pared by 2 bases and J by 9 bases, with 12 bases of the junction left unmatched. For the CDR3, the DNA is TGTGCCAGCAGTTTATCCAGCGGGAGTGGGGCGCTGCAGTACTTC. Translating gives CASSLSSGSGALQYF.

In its sample, this clonotype was seen many times. This chain uses TRBV20-1 with TRBJ2-5, with a weak D call TRBD1 (5 bases). From germline, CDR1 is DFQATT and CDR2 SNEGSKA (reference sequence). There are 14 residues in the CDR3. Trimming took off 0 bases at V and 2 bases at J, with 10 bases between the two ends. For the CDR3, the DNA is TGCAGTGCTAGAGATCAGCAGGGACAAGAGACCCAGTACTTC. This codes for CSARDQQGQETQYF.

This clonotype has a handful of counts. The rearrangement links TRBV24-1 to TRBJ2-7, with 7 bases that match TRBD2. The CDR3 totals 15 residues. CDR1 is KGHDR, CDR2 SFDVKD, per germline. Trimming removed 2 bases from V and 4 bases from J; junction bases left unmatched: 7. CDR3 coding DNA: TGTGCCACCAGTGATTCTGTCGGCGGGAGTTACGAGCAGTACTTC. Protein sequence: CATSDSVGGSYEQYF.

This clonotype was counted ten times or more. The gene calls are TRBV2 and TRBJ2-7; tentatively, D is TRBD1 or TRBD2 (5 bases each). In germline, CDR1 is SNHLY, CDR2 FYNNEI. Trimming left V 4 bases short and J 5 bases short, with 21 bases between. The CDR3 has 16 residues. CDR3 sequence (DNA): TGTGCCAGCAGTGGGGAACCGGGACCCACGGAGGACGAGCAGTACTTC. It is translated as CASSGEPGPTEDEQYF.

This clonotype was detected ten times or more. The chain recombines TRBV12-3 or TRBV12-4 with TRBJ2-5, with 7 bases identical to TRBD2. J gave up 5 bases and V 7 bases, and 7 bases lay outside the gene matches. CDR3 length: 13 amino acids. CDR3 loop: CASTGGDYETQYF. DNA of the CDR3: TGTGCCAGCACGGGTGGGGACTATGAGACCCAGTACTTC.

About this clonotype itself: Possible read error: a much larger clone is one base away. The CDR3 nucleotides are TGTGCCGGCAGCCAGGCCGGGACTAGAGGCAATGAGCAGTTCTTC. Its translation: CAGSQAGTRGNEQFF. V is TRBV3-1 and J is TRBJ2-1; 8 nucleotides agree with TRBD2. Germline V gene data show CDR1 as LGHDT and CDR2 as YNNKEL (reference sequence). CDR3 length: 15 residues.

This clonotype was seen repeatedly, ten times or more. The chain has TRBV7-9 and TRBJ2-5; D gene ambiguous. The CDR3 totals 13 residues. Trimming took 5 bases from V and 7 from J, leaving 14 bases between them. Per germline, CDR1 SEHNR and CDR2 FQNEAQ (reference sequence). The CDR3, as DNA: TGTGCCAGCAGCCCCCGACCGGGCGGGACCCAGTACTTC. This sequence encodes CASSPRPGGTQYF.